This T cell receptor beta chain was observed in a study of shared clonotypes between healthy human individuals. Some clones are missing from TCRdb's copy, which holds only in-frame ones; the method was immunoSEQ multiplex PCR. The table has 2 million to 2.5 million clones, 93% seen once. The CDR3 is 15 residues long. Trimming shortened V by 1 base and J by 3 bases, and 12 bases separated the two germline ends. Germline CDR1 SGHTA, CDR2 FQGTGA. This chain joins TRBV7-3 and TRBJ1-1, with D possibly matching TRBD1 (5 bases). Sequencing was carried out using naive CD4+ T cells from PBMCs. Subset denoted: CD45RA+ positively selected. The clonotype comes from a man in his late teens or twenties in good health. Some clones in this sample may be carry-over from other donors' samples. The chain's CDR3 is CASSLSRDGYTEAFF. The CDR3 region has the DNA TGTGCCAGCAGCTTAAGCCGGGACGGGTACACTGAAGCTTTCTTT.